This entry concerns a single TCR beta chain. This specimen comes from a study of sequential checkpoint blockade in melanoma. Study information: Patients were randomized 1:1 to nivolumab-then-ipilimumab or ipilimumab-then-nivolumab first-line. Both treatment sequences were followed by maintenance nivolumab.

Treatment given: randomized to nivolumab then ipilimumab (arm A) or the reverse (arm B). No patient had prior DNA-damaging chemotherapy. PBMC sorting kept live CD3+CD8+ cells without CD19 or CD56. Some clones are missing from TCRdb's copy, which holds only in-frame ones; the method was immunoSEQ multiplex PCR. The table shows around 30,000 clones, with 82% occurring only once. The CDR3 consists of 15 residues. Germline trimming cut 1 base from V and 2 bases from J; bases unmatched to any gene: 1. The germline V gene encodes CDR1 MGHRA and CDR2 YSYEKL. The sequence was obtained from a human donor with melanoma. This chain joins TRBV4-1 and TRBJ1-3; TRBD1 agrees at 8 bases. Sequences were derived from CD8+ T cells sorted from blood (inferred from file names), sampled from a patient given nivolumab and ipilimumab in sequence. CDR3 sequence: CASSQGTGTGNTIYF. CDR3 nucleotides: TGCGCCAGCAGCCAAGGGACAGGGACTGGAAACACCATATATTTT.